Here is one T cell receptor (beta chain) with its context. TCRdb's copy holds only in-frame clones and misses some; the assay was immunoSEQ multiplex PCR. The sample lists fewer than 250,000 clones, under 85% occurring once. The CDR3 has 12 residues. Germline V gene data show CDR1 as WSHSY and CDR2 as SAAADI. V lost 2 bases and J lost 6, with 8 bases in between. This record comes from a study of blood T cell repertoires in COVID-19. This receptor was identified in a human donor in a cohort sampled during active COVID-19. The genes are TRBV10-2 and TRBJ2-7; maybe TRBD1 (5 bases). Sequenced sample: peripheral blood. CDR3 coding DNA: TGCGCCAGCAGTGAGGGGGCTGGCGAGCAGTACTTC. Protein sequence: CASSEGAGEQYF.